These 20 T cell receptor beta chains share one sample of origin, sequenced in a study of human T cells and chemical hapten exposure. A single record per CDR3 protein comes from TCRdb applying MiXCR to the RACE reads. The sample lists about 80,000 distinct CDR3 sequences; roughly 10% were seen once. Time point specified: patch test 2, 6 weeks after DPC sensitization. Treatment defined: therapeutic diphenylcyclopropenone sensitization with weekly scalp DPC. Sample: whole blood, taken in connection with sensitization to the hapten diphenylcyclopropenone (DPC). These receptors were taken from a man between 18 and 35 years old with alopecia areata. Some clones in this sample may be carry-over from other donors' samples.

This clonotype was picked up many times. The V gene is TRBV7-2, the J gene TRBJ1-1, with TRBD1 matching over 8 bases. This CDR3 is 16 amino acids long. J gave up 1 base and V 3 bases, and 7 bases lay outside the gene matches. CDR1 SGHTA and CDR2 FQGNSA come from the germline V gene. Written as DNA, the CDR3 is TGTGCCAGCAGCTTGAACAGGGGGAGGTGGAACACTGAAGCTTTCTTT. It encodes CASSLNRGRWNTEAFF. Full variable domain (rest looked up from reference TRBV7-2 and TRBJ1-1): GAGVSQSPSNKVTEKGKDVELRCDPISGHTALYWYRQSLGQGLEFLIYFQGNSAPDKSGLPSDRFSAERTGGSVSTLTIQRTQQEDSAVYLCASSLNRGRWNTEAFFGQGTRLTVV.

This clonotype was recorded at least ten times. The chain has TRBV20-1 and TRBJ2-3, with D possibly matching TRBD2 (5 bases). V gave up 0 bases and J gave up 3 bases, with 16 bases separating them. The CDR3 sequence is 16 residues long. Germline CDR1 is DFQATT and CDR2 is SNEGSKA (reference sequence). CDR3 bases: TGCAGTGCTAGAGATGGACTGGACTCGCCTACAGATACGCAGTATTTT. Protein product: CSARDGLDSPTDTQYF.

Only a few counts were recorded for this clonotype. This chain links TRBV5-1 with TRBJ1-1, with D uncertain. CDR3 size: 13 residues. V shed 0 bases and J shed 11 bases, with 14 bases lying between them. Germline-derived CDR1 and CDR2 are SGHRS and YFSETQ. The CDR3 sequence is CASSLDFRVGAFF. The CDR3 DNA is TGCGCCAGCAGCTTGGATTTCCGGGTCGGGGCTTTCTTT.

CDR3 loop: CASSPAGGRAKNIQYF. CDR3 bases: TGTGCCAGCAGCCCAGCCGGGGGCCGAGCCAAAAACATTCAGTACTTC. This chain joins TRBV7-9 and TRBJ2-4; D is tentatively TRBD1 or TRBD2 (6 bases each). CDR3 length: 16 amino acids. From germline, CDR1 is SEHNR and CDR2 FQNEAQ (reference sequence). Trimming stripped 5 bases from V and 0 bases from J, with 14 bases between.

The CDR3 reads CASTARQSRAKNIQYF. The CDR3 DNA is TGTGCCAGCACCGCACGCCAGTCGAGGGCCAAAAACATTCAGTACTTC. This chain connects TRBV28 to TRBJ2-4; D gene unclear. The germline V gene has CDR1 MDHEN and CDR2 SYDVKM. V lost 7 bases, J lost 1 base, and 17 bases lay in between. The length of the CDR3 is 16 residues. Supplemented by reference TRBV28 and TRBJ2-4, the full variable domain reads DVKVTQSSRYLVKRTGEKVFLECVQDMDHENMFWYRQDPGLGLRLIYFSYDVKMKEKGDIPEGYSVSREKKERFSLILESASTNQTSMYLCASTARQSRAKNIQYFGAGTRLSVL.

This clonotype was seen a handful of times. The chain links TRBV10-3 to TRBJ2-3, with D possibly TRBD1 on 5 matching bases. Germline V CDR1 and CDR2: ENHRY, SYGVKD. The CDR3 extends over 13 amino acids. V lost 3 bases to trimming and J lost 4 bases, with 8 bases between them. The CDR3 DNA is TGTGCCATCAGTGATCCGACAGCAGATACGCAGTATTTT. It yields the protein CAISDPTADTQYF.

The V gene is TRBV5-1, the J gene TRBJ1-4; 12 nucleotides line up with TRBD1. With 4 bases clipped from V and 2 bases from J, the junction kept 3 bases outside the gene matches. The CDR3 runs 16 residues. Looked up from germline, CDR1 is SGHRS and CDR2 is YFSETQ. CDR3 in DNA: TGCGCCAGCAGCGAGGGACAGGGGGCCACTAATGAAAAACTGTTTTTT. Amino acids: CASSEGQGATNEKLFF. Using reference TRBV5-1 and TRBJ1-4 for the parts outside the CDR3, the full variable domain is KAGVTQTPRYLIKTRGQQVTLSCSPISGHRSVSWYQQTPGQGLQFLFEYFSETQRNKGNFPGRFSGRQFSNSRSEMNVSTLELGDSALYLCASSEGQGATNEKLFFGSGTQLSVL.

This chain links TRBV12-5 with TRBJ1-5; 7 bases align to TRBD1. Germline V gene data show CDR1 as LGHNT and CDR2 as FRNRAP. V shed 6 bases, J shed 7 bases, and the junction held 9 bases outside the gene matches. The CDR3 contains 14 residues. The DNA for the CDR3 is TGTGCTAGTGGACTAGGACAGGCAGGGCAGCCCCAGCATTTT. Amino acids: CASGLGQAGQPQHF.

This chain links TRBV18 with TRBJ2-3; D is unclear. The CDR3 is 12 residues long. The germline CDR1 and CDR2 sequences are KGHSH and LQKENI. V shed 8 bases and J shed 2 bases, with 8 bases lying between them. CDR3 coding DNA: TGTGCCAGCGCCGGCATCACAGATACGCAGTATTTT. Protein product: CASAGITDTQYF. Complete variable domain (other parts from reference TRBV18 and TRBJ2-3): NAGVMQNPRHLVRRRGQEARLRCSPMKGHSHVYWYRQLPEEGLKFMVYLQKENIIDESGMPKERFSAEFPKEGPSILRIQQVVRGDSAAYFCASAGITDTQYFGPGTRLTVL.

This clonotype has just a few counts. The chain carries TRBV12-3 or TRBV12-4 and TRBJ1-5, with D uncertain. V shed 6 bases and J shed 3 bases, with 15 bases lying between them. The CDR3 runs 15 residues. CDR3 DNA sequence: TGTGCCAGCAGGCGGGGTAGTCCGGACAATCAGCCCCAGCATTTT. Its protein is CASRRGSPDNQPQHF.

This clonotype was recorded at least ten times. The rearrangement uses TRBV12-3 or TRBV12-4 and TRBJ1-1, with 10 nucleotides matching TRBD1. The CDR3 runs 14 residues. The V gene end was trimmed by 7 bases and the J gene end by 7 bases; junction bases not matched to a gene: 9. The CDR3 loop is CASKVAGTGVEAFF. The CDR3 DNA reads as TGTGCCAGCAAAGTCGCCGGGACAGGGGTTGAAGCTTTCTTT.

This clonotype was found many times. The gene calls are TRBV4-2 and TRBJ2-7; D ambiguous. The length of the CDR3 is 15 residues. The germline gives CDR1 LGHNA, CDR2 YNFKEQ. The V end lost 3 bases, the J end lost 5 bases, and 17 bases lay between the germline ends. This CDR3 is CASSQRVVSAHEQYF. The CDR3 DNA reads as TGTGCCAGCAGCCAGAGAGTAGTTTCGGCCCACGAGCAGTACTTC.

This clonotype was recorded many times. The chain joins TRBV28 to TRBJ1-3, with unresolved D. V lost 6 bases, J lost 0 bases, and 12 bases lay in between. The CDR3 has 15 residues. The germline V gene encodes CDR1 MDHEN and CDR2 SYDVKM. CDR3 loop: CASRPDGSSGNTIYF. The DNA of the CDR3 is TGTGCCAGCAGGCCGGACGGCTCCTCTGGAAACACCATATATTTT.

This clonotype was picked up many times. The chain has TRBV5-4 and TRBJ1-5; D unresolved. The CDR3 sequence is 13 residues long. CDR1 and CDR2 (germline): SGHNT, YYREEE (reference sequence). Trimming took 0 bases from V and 7 from J, leaving 8 bases between them. CDR3 DNA: TGTGCCAGCAGCTTGGGGGGTTTGCAGCCCCAGCATTTT. Translating gives CASSLGGLQPQHF.

This clonotype was observed a handful of times. The rearrangement joins TRBV19 to TRBJ2-2, with unresolved D. CDR1 LNHDA and CDR2 SQIVND come from the germline V gene (reference sequence). This CDR3 comprises 14 residues. The V and J ends lost 6 bases and 0 bases respectively, with 8 bases between them. The CDR3 spells CASRSHANTGELFF. The CDR3 bases are TGTGCCAGTAGGTCTCACGCGAACACCGGGGAGCTGTTTTTT.

J is TRBJ2-5 and V is TRBV7-2; D gene unclear. The CDR3 contains 15 residues. The V end lost 2 bases, the J end lost 2 bases, and 12 bases lay between the germline ends. The germline V gene encodes CDR1 SGHTA and CDR2 FQGNSA. The CDR3 loop is CASSLPSKRQETQYF. CDR3 nucleotides: TGTGCCAGCAGCTTACCGTCTAAAAGACAAGAGACCCAGTACTTC. Combining the CDR3 with reference TRBV7-2 and TRBJ2-5 gives the whole variable domain GAGVSQSPSNKVTEKGKDVELRCDPISGHTALYWYRQSLGQGLEFLIYFQGNSAPDKSGLPSDRFSAERTGGSVSTLTIQRTQQEDSAVYLCASSLPSKRQETQYFGPGTRLLVL.

This clonotype was recorded many times. The chain is built from TRBV7-6 and TRBJ2-1, with 10 bases matching TRBD2. Trimming cost V 3 bases and J 7 bases; bases outside gene matches: 6. CDR1 is SGHVS, CDR2 FNYEAQ, per germline. The CDR3 contains 15 residues. The CDR3 DNA follows: TGTGCCAGCAGCTTTACTAGCGGGGTACGGAATGAGCAGTTCTTC. As protein: CASSFTSGVRNEQFF.

This clonotype was seen only a few times. The chain recombines TRBV27 with TRBJ1-5; possibly TRBD1 for D (5 bases). This CDR3 has 14 residues. Trimming took 5 bases from V and 7 from J, leaving 15 bases between them. Germline CDR1 MNHEY, CDR2 SMNVEV (reference sequence). CDR3 bases: TGTGCCAGCAGTATCATAAGGGGTCGGCAGCCCCAGCATTTT. This translates into CASSIIRGRQPQHF.

This clonotype was seen a few times. This chain uses TRBV7-9 with TRBJ1-1, with 7 bases lining up with TRBD1. CDR3 length: 15 residues. Looked up from germline, CDR1 is SEHNR and CDR2 is FQNEAQ (reference sequence). With 4 bases clipped from V and 1 base from J, the junction kept 6 bases outside the gene matches. Written as DNA, the CDR3 is TGTGCCAGCAGCTGGAGACAGGGATGGAACACTGAAGCTTTCTTT. It specifies CASSWRQGWNTEAFF.

This clonotype was seen at least ten times. This chain connects TRBV7-2 to TRBJ2-1, with D maybe TRBD2 (6 bases). This CDR3 region has 14 residues. Trimming cost V 0 bases and J 5 bases, with 8 bases left between them. Germline lookup yields CDR1 SGHTA and CDR2 FQGNSA. This CDR3 reads CASSLAGGHNEQFF. The CDR3 region has the DNA TGTGCCAGCAGCTTAGCCGGAGGGCACAATGAGCAGTTCTTC.